This entry lists 18 T cell receptor beta chains sequenced from one sample in a study of T cells in Graves' hyperthyroidism and ophthalmopathy (dated by TCRdb to between 2018 and 2021). The receptor library was made with multiplex PCR. The sample was run on an Illumina HiSeq 2000. The TCR beta CDR3 regions were amplified from RNA transcripts. The first round of RT-PCR for the TCR CDR3 was performed with the HTBI primer set and the Qiagen OneStep RT-PCR kit. The public reads were reprocessed in TCRdb via fastp at Q25 and MiXCR, keeping in-frame beta chains. Entries that share a CDR3 protein sequence are merged under the most common genes and DNA. The sample contains some 700,000 distinct CDR3 sequences, 17% of them found a single time. The ten largest clonotypes hold about a sixth of the sample. Sequencing was done on a sample of blood. These TCRs come from a man between 45 and 60 years old with Graves' hyperthyroidism.

The chain employs TRBV6-2 or TRBV6-3 and TRBJ2-2; 8 nucleotides align to TRBD2. Germline V CDR1 and CDR2: MNHEY, SVGEGT. V trimming: 5 bases; J trimming: 6 bases; junction bases outside the gene matches: 5. The CDR3 extends over 14 amino acids. This CDR3 reads CASSVTGGPGELFF. As DNA, the CDR3 is TGTGCCAGCAGTGTAACGGGAGGGCCCGGGGAGCTGTTTTTT.

CDR3 nucleotide sequence: TGTGCCAGCACCATCTGGGATTTCCAAGAGACCCAGTACTTC. It yields the protein CASTIWDFQETQYF. The genes are TRBV6-1 and TRBJ2-5; D uncertain. Germline V gene data show CDR1 as MNHNS and CDR2 as SASEGT. V was trimmed by 7 bases and J by 1 base, leaving 13 bases between them. The CDR3 covers 14 residues.

This clonotype was counted between two and nine times. This chain connects TRBV6-1 to TRBJ2-7, with TRBD2 identical over 7 bases. This CDR3 comprises 11 residues. Germline lookup yields CDR1 MNHNS and CDR2 SASEGT. V was clipped by 8 bases and J by 5 bases; unmatched bases: 3. The CDR3 DNA sequence: TGTGCCAGCGGGAGGGGTGACGAGCAGTACTTC. It is translated as CASGRGDEQYF.

This clonotype occurred many times. The CDR3 DNA reads as TGTGCCAGCTCATGGACAGTAGCGGGAGTGTACACCGGGGAGCTGTTTTTT. Its translation is CASSWTVAGVYTGELFF. V is TRBV18 and J is TRBJ2-2, with 9 positions matching TRBD2. In germline, CDR1 is KGHSH, CDR2 LQKENI. This CDR3 contains 17 residues. The V and J ends lost 5 bases and 3 bases, in that order; junction bases with no gene match: 10.

There are a few counts of this clonotype. The chain links TRBV7-2 to TRBJ2-7; 9 bases are shared with TRBD2. The CDR3 is made up of 16 amino acids. CDR1 and CDR2 from the germline V gene are SGHTA and FQGNSA. V dropped 3 bases and J dropped 2; count of bases not matched to a gene: 8. In DNA form, the CDR3 reads TGTGCCAGCAGCTTTAGTGGCGGGAGGGTCACCTACGAGCAGTACTTC. Amino acids: CASSFSGGRVTYEQYF.

The chain has TRBV5-1 and TRBJ2-1, with a possible D match to TRBD1 (6 bases). The CDR3 is 15 amino acids. The germline gives CDR1 SGHRS, CDR2 YFSETQ. The V gene lost 0 bases and the J gene lost 3 bases, with 10 bases spanning the gap. The DNA of the CDR3 is TGCGCCAGCAGCTTGGTGGGACATCTCTACAATGAGCAGTTCTTC. As protein: CASSLVGHLYNEQFF.

This clonotype was found many times. This chain links TRBV19 with TRBJ2-1; 9 bases are a match to TRBD2. CDR1 and CDR2 (germline): LNHDA, SQIVND (reference sequence). The CDR3 totals 16 residues. V lost 3 bases and J lost 8; bases outside the gene matches: 11. In nucleotides, the CDR3 is TGTGCCAGTAGTATGGGGGTAGCGGGAGCGAGGGATGAGCAGTTCTTC. Protein product: CASSMGVAGARDEQFF.

This clonotype has ten or more counts. The chain is built from TRBV6-1 and TRBJ1-2; TRBD1 aligns across 8 bases. The CDR3 length is 15 residues. With 1 base clipped from V and 2 bases from J, the junction kept 3 bases outside the gene matches. Per germline, CDR1 MNHNS and CDR2 SASEGT. For the CDR3, the DNA is TGTGCCAGCAGTGAAGAGGCAGGGGGCAACTATGGCTACACCTTC. Protein: CASSEEAGGNYGYTF.

The rearrangement uses TRBV27 and TRBJ1-5; possible D gene TRBD1, 5 bases. The CDR3 consists of 17 residues. In germline, CDR1 is MNHEY, CDR2 SMNVEV (reference sequence). V was pared by 6 bases and J by 1 base, with 19 bases between. CDR3 nucleotides: TGTGCCAGCAGCCGAGGGCACTCCGGGGGGAGCAATCAGCCCCAGCATTTT. Its protein product is CASSRGHSGGSNQPQHF.

This clonotype was seen at least ten times. CDR3 sequence reads: CASSPGGRDEQFF. The CDR3 DNA reads TGTGCCAGCAGCCCTGGAGGAAGGGATGAGCAGTTCTTC. This chain links TRBV7-9 with TRBJ2-1; possible D gene TRBD2, 5 bases. The CDR3 consists of 13 residues. Germline lookup yields CDR1 SEHNR and CDR2 FQNEAQ (reference sequence). The V and J ends lost 5 bases and 8 bases respectively, with 13 bases between them.

This clonotype was seen more than once but under ten times. This sequence may be a read error, since a much larger clone differs from it by one base. V usage is TRBV7-2 and J usage is TRBJ2-7, with D unresolved. Deletions cut 6 bases from V and 0 bases from J, with 15 bases between. Germline lookup yields CDR1 SGHTA and CDR2 FQGNSA. There are 15 residues in the CDR3. CDR3 loop: CTSRLYLRFSYEQYF. CDR3 sequence (DNA): TGTACCAGCAGGCTCTACTTGAGATTCTCCTACGAGCAGTACTTC.

This clonotype was detected ten times or more. The genes are TRBV30 and TRBJ1-3; no clear D gene. The germline gives CDR1 GTSNPN, CDR2 SVGIG (reference sequence). V lost 3 bases and J 4 bases, leaving 13 bases between the germline ends. CDR3 length equals 14 residues. CDR3 loop: CAWSLWTAGNTIYF. The CDR3 nucleotides are TGTGCCTGGAGCCTGTGGACGGCCGGAAACACCATATATTTT.

This clonotype has ten or more counts. The chain combines TRBV2 with TRBJ1-5, with a possible D match to TRBD1 (5 bases). Germline values: CDR1 SNHLY, CDR2 FYNNEI. The CDR3 runs to 16 residues. With 3 bases removed from V and 2 bases from J, the gap between germline ends came to 14 bases. This CDR3 reads CASSDRLGARNQPQHF. The CDR3 bases are TGTGCCAGCAGTGATCGGTTAGGGGCCCGCAATCAGCCCCAGCATTTT.

This clonotype was detected many times. The DNA for the CDR3 is TGTGCCAGCAGCTTAGGGGCGAGGAACTCTGGAAACACCATATATTTT. Its translation: CASSLGARNSGNTIYF. The gene calls are TRBV11-2 and TRBJ1-3; D not certain. The length of the CDR3 is 16 residues. Trimming stripped 1 base from V and 0 bases from J, with 10 bases between. Germline V gene sequence: CDR1 SGHAT, CDR2 FQNNGV.

The chain joins TRBV19 to TRBJ2-4; tentatively, D is TRBD2 (6 bases). V was shortened by 4 bases and J by 1 base, with 17 bases between the two germline ends. Germline assignment: CDR1 LNHDA and CDR2 SQIVND (reference sequence). The CDR3 spans 17 residues. The CDR3 bases are TGTGCCAGTAGTACCCGAAGTCTAGCGTTCGCCAAAAACATTCAGTACTTC. It specifies CASSTRSLAFAKNIQYF.

This clonotype came up many times. This chain connects TRBV7-2 to TRBJ2-1, with unresolved D. Trimming shortened V by 5 bases and J by 2 bases, and 4 bases separated the two germline ends. This CDR3 spans 12 amino acids. Germline V CDR1 and CDR2: SGHTA, FQGNSA. The CDR3, as DNA: TGTGCCAGCAGCGAACCCTACAATGAGCAGTTCTTC. Amino acids: CASSEPYNEQFF.

The chain is built from TRBV7-2 and TRBJ2-1; TRBD2 might be the D (6 bases). The J call could be wrong; TRBJ2-7 is a better fit for the DNA end. Germline CDR1 reads SGHTA; CDR2 reads FQGNSA. This CDR3 is 15 amino acids long. The chain's CDR3 is CASSPAGGTHNEQYF. The CDR3 DNA reads as TGTGCCAGCAGCCCAGCGGGTGGGACCCACAATGAGCAGTACTTC.

This clonotype was counted between two and nine times. J is TRBJ1-2 and V is TRBV29-1; a weak D match, TRBD1 (6 bases). The CDR3 sequence is 13 residues long. Germline CDR1 SQVTM, CDR2 ANQGSEA. Here the CDR3 reads CSFSSGGSYGYTF. The CDR3 DNA reads as TGCAGTTTCTCCAGCGGGGGCAGCTATGGCTACACCTTC. Supplemented by reference TRBV29-1 and TRBJ1-2, the full variable domain reads SAVISQKPSRDICQRGTSLTIQCQVDSQVTMMFWYRQQPGQSLTLIATANQGSEATYESGFVIDKFPISRPNLTFSTLTVSNMSPEDSSIYLCSFSSGGSYGYTFGSGTRLTVV.